These T cell receptor beta chains were read from a single sample in a study of cytomegalovirus exposure and HLA in healthy donors. Only in-frame clones appear in the TCRdb table, and some are missing; sequencing was by immunoSEQ multiplex PCR. The table records tens of thousands of clones, over 80% of them present only once. The sample taken for sequencing was PBMCs. These receptors were collected from a man aged 25-45 years in good health and CMV-seronegative. Both conserved end residues are part of each CDR3. A D gene is named only where the DNA matches it firmly. The size entry is marked missing in some rows and otherwise reads once, few, many or a size class.

v_gene,d_gene,j_gene,abundance,len,CDR3aa,CDR3nt
TRBV27,TRBD1,TRBJ2-2,NA,17,CASSILTGVNEVGELFF,TGTGCCAGCAGTATCTTAACAGGGGTTAACGAGGTCGGGGAGCTGTTTTTT
TRBV2,NA,TRBJ1-5,few,15,CASSERGEGNQPQHF,TGTGCCAGCAGTGAACGGGGAGAAGGCAATCAGCCCCAGCATTTT
TRBV20-1,NA,TRBJ2-7,NA,11,CSVSGTYEQYF,TGCAGTGTGTCGGGGACCTACGAGCAGTACTTC
TRBV6-5,TRBD2,TRBJ2-1,NA,15,CASRGPSGNHNEQFF,TGTGCCAGCCGGGGGCCTAGCGGGAACCACAATGAGCAGTTCTTC
TRBV4-3,NA,TRBJ1-3,NA,14,CASSQGLEFNTIYF,TGCGCCAGCAGCCAGGGACTTGAGTTCAACACCATATATTTT
TRBV19,NA,TRBJ1-1,NA,13,CASSDRLNTEAFF,TGTGCCAGTAGTGACAGGCTGAACACTGAAGCTTTCTTT
TRBV2,NA,TRBJ1-2,NA,13,CASSATESHGYTF,TGTGCCAGCAGTGCCACAGAGTCCCATGGCTACACCTTC
TRBV28,NA,TRBJ1-2,NA,11,CASYNRRGYTF,TGTGCCAGCTACAACAGGCGCGGCTACACCTTC
TRBV9,NA,TRBJ1-3,NA,15,CASSVDPQAINTIYF,TGTGCCAGCAGCGTAGACCCCCAGGCCATAAACACCATATATTTT
TRBV18,NA,TRBJ1-6,NA,15,CASSPNPSVNSPLHF,TGTGCCAGCTCACCTAATCCCTCCGTGAATTCACCCCTCCACTTT
TRBV4-1,NA,TRBJ1-1,few,13,CASSPRGLTEAFF,TGCGCCAGCAGCCCTCGGGGACTGACTGAAGCTTTCTTT
TRBV7-9,TRBD2,TRBJ2-3,NA,15,CASSPWLAATDTQYF,TGTGCCAGCAGCCCCTGGCTAGCGGCCACAGATACGCAGTATTTT
TRBV6-6,TRBD1,TRBJ2-5,NA,15,CASRFAGQGEETQYF,TGTGCCAGCAGGTTTGCGGGACAGGGGGAAGAGACCCAGTACTTC
TRBV5-1,NA,TRBJ2-5,NA,13,CASSLGLQETQYF,TGCGCCAGCAGCTTGGGTCTCCAAGAGACCCAGTACTTC
TRBV4-1,TRBD1,TRBJ1-2,once,13,CASRQTGGTGYTF,TGCGCCAGCAGACAGACAGGGGGCACAGGCTACACCTTC
TRBV5-1,TRBD1,TRBJ1-2,once,14,CASSTGQGAYGYTF,TGCGCCAGCAGCACCGGACAGGGGGCCTATGGCTACACCTTC
TRBV5-5,NA,TRBJ1-5,NA,13,CASSLQGNQPQHF,TGTGCCAGCAGCTTACAGGGAAATCAGCCCCAGCATTTT
TRBV19,NA,TRBJ1-1,NA,16,CASTAGLGLVSDEAFF,TGTGCCAGTACTGCGGGGCTGGGGTTGGTGTCTGATGAAGCTTTCTTT
TRBV2,NA,TRBJ1-1,NA,10,CASRWTEAFF,TGTGCCAGCCGGTGGACTGAAGCTTTCTTT
TRBV19,TRBD2,TRBJ2-5,NA,18,CASSPGLAGPLVTETQYF,TGTGCCAGTAGTCCCGGACTAGCGGGCCCCCTGGTCACAGAGACCCAGTACTTC
TRBV4-2,NA,TRBJ1-5,NA,18,CASSQVVGAGTINQPQHF,TGTGCCAGCAGCCAAGTAGTGGGGGCCGGGACTATCAATCAGCCCCAGCATTTT
TRBV14,NA,TRBJ2-5,NA,13,CASSQILQGTQYF,TGTGCCAGCAGCCAAATCCTACAGGGGACCCAGTACTTC
TRBV10-3,TRBD1,TRBJ1-1,NA,13,CAISVTGVTEAFF,TGTGCCATCAGTGTGACAGGGGTTACTGAAGCTTTCTTT
TRBV7-2,NA,TRBJ1-5,NA,13,CASSFERVQPQHF,TGTGCCAGCAGCTTCGAGAGGGTCCAGCCCCAGCATTTT
TRBV27,TRBD2,TRBJ2-3,NA,16,CASSFLRTSGEDTQYF,TGTGCCAGCAGTTTTCTCCGGACTAGCGGTGAGGATACGCAGTATTTT
TRBV7-3,TRBD2,TRBJ2-1,many,16,CASSLSVGTSHNEQFF,TGTGCCAGCAGCTTAAGCGTAGGGACTAGCCACAATGAGCAGTTCTTC
TRBV19,NA,TRBJ2-1,NA,14,CASSRGHRGDEQFF,TGTGCCAGTAGTAGGGGGCACAGAGGGGATGAGCAGTTCTTC
TRBV7-2,TRBD2,TRBJ2-3,NA,18,CASSPDIGLAGSTDTQYF,TGTGCCAGCAGCCCCGATATTGGACTAGCGGGGAGCACAGATACGCAGTATTTT
TRBV4-1,TRBD1,TRBJ1-5,NA,16,CASSQDPGQYNQPQHF,TGCGCCAGCAGCCAAGATCCGGGACAGTACAATCAGCCCCAGCATTTT